This T cell receptor (beta chain) was documented in a study of T cells in Graves' hyperthyroidism and ophthalmopathy. Whole-study context: Once the initial diagnosis was made, peripheral blood was obtained before any treatment.

This clonotype was picked up many times. Antigen unknown. There were TCR beta CDR3 regions amplified from RNA transcripts. HTBI primers were employed in a first-round RT-PCR of the TCR CDR3. One entry per CDR3 protein, called by TCRdb with MiXCR from the multiplex PCR reads. The sample records about half a million distinct CDR3 sequences, around a fifth being singletons. The CDR3 sequence is 14 residues long. The germline CDR1 and CDR2 sequences are MNHNY and SVGAGI (reference sequence). V was pared by 2 bases and J by 6 bases, with 13 bases between. Patients were excluded because of uncontrolled infection, other autoimmune disease, pregnancy or lactation. Each diagnosis was grounded in clinical symptoms, serum thyroxine and TRAb, thyroid ultrasound, and orbital computed tomography. General study findings and limits: Blood also held most thyroid clonotypes expanded beyond 0.001.

This chain links TRBV6-6 with TRBJ1-1; weak D call: TRBD1 (5 bases). The sample comprised blood. The clonotype was recovered from a woman in her 70s with Graves' ophthalmopathy. CDR3 in amino acids: CASSYQGRLAEAFF. The CDR3 DNA reads as TGTGCCAGCAGTTACCAGGGACGACTCGCTGAAGCTTTCTTT.